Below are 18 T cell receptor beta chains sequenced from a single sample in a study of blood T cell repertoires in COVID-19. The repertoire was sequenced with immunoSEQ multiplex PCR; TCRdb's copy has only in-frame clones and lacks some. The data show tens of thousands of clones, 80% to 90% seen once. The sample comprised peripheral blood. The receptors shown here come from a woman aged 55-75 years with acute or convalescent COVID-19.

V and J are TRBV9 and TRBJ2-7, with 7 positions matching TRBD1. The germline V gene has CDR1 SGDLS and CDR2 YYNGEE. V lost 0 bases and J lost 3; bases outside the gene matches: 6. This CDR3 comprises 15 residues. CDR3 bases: TGTGCCAGCAGCGTAGGCCAGGGGGAGAACTACGAGCAGTACTTC. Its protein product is CASSVGQGENYEQYF.

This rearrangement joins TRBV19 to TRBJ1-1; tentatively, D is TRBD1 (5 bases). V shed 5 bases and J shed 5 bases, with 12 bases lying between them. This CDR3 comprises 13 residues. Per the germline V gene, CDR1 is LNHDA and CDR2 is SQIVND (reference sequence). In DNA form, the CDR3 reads TGTGCCAGTAGTTCGGGCAGGGCAACTGAAGCTTTCTTT. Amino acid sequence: CASSSGRATEAFF. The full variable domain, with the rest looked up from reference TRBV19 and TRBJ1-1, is DGGITQSPKYLFRKEGQNVTLSCEQNLNHDAMYWYRQDPGQGLRLIYYSQIVNDFQKGDIAEGYSVSREKKESFPLTVTSAQKNPTAFYLCASSSGRATEAFFGQGTRLTVV.

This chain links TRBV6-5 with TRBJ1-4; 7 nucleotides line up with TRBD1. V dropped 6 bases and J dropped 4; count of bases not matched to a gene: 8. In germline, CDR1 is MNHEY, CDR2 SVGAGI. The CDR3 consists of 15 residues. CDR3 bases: TGTGCCAGCAGGTTTAACAGGGGAATTAATGAAAAACTGTTTTTT. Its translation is CASRFNRGINEKLFF.

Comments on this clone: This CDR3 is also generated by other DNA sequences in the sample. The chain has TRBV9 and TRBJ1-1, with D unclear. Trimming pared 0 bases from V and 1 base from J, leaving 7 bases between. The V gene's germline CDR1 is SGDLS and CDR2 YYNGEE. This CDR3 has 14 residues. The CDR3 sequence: CASSVDYGNTEAFF. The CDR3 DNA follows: TGTGCCAGCAGCGTAGATTACGGGAACACTGAAGCTTTCTTT.

In nucleotides, the CDR3 is TGCGCCAGCAGCCCTAGTTGGCGGGGGACAAGCTCCTACAATGAGCAGTTCTTC. Translation: CASSPSWRGTSSYNEQFF. The chain carries TRBV5-1 and TRBJ2-1; TRBD2 might be the D (7 bases). The CDR3 covers 18 residues. The V end lost 4 bases, the J end lost 0 bases, and 20 bases lay between the germline ends. The germline gives CDR1 SGHRS, CDR2 YFSETQ.

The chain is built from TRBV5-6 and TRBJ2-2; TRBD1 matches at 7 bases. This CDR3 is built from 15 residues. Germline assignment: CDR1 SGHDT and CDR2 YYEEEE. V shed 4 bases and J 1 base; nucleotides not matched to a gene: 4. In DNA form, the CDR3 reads TGTGCCAGCAGCCCCCGGACAGGGAACACCGGGGAGCTGTTTTTT. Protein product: CASSPRTGNTGELFF.

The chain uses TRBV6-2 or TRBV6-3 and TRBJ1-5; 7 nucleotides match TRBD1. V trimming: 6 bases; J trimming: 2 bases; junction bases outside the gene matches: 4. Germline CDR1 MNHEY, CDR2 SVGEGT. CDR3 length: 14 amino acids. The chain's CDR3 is CASSLRGGNQPQHF. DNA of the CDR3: TGTGCCAGCAGCCTCAGGGGGGGCAATCAGCCCCAGCATTTT.

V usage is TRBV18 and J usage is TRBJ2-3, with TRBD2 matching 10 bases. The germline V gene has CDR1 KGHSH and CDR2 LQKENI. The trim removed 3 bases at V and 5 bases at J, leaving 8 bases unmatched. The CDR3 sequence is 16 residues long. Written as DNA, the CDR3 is TGTGCCAGCTCACCTAAATCTAGCGGGGGAAGAGATACGCAGTATTTT. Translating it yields CASSPKSSGGRDTQYF.

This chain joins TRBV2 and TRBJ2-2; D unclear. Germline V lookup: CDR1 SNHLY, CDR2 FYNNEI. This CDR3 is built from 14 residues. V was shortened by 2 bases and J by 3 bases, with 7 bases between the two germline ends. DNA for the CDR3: TGTGCCAGCAGTGAATGGCAGGACACCGGGGAGCTGTTTTTT. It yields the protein CASSEWQDTGELFF.

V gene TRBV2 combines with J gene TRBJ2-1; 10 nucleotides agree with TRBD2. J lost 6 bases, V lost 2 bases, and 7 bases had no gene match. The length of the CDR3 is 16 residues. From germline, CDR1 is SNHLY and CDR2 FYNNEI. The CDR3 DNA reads TGTGCCAGCAGTGAACTAGCGGGGGCCCGGGCCAATGAGCAGTTCTTC. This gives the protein CASSELAGARANEQFF.

The CDR3 nucleotides are TGTGCCAGTAGTATCTCCGGGACAGGGTCCTACGAGCAGTACTTC. It encodes CASSISGTGSYEQYF. The chain recombines TRBV19 with TRBJ2-7; TRBD1 matches 9 bases. The V segment lost 3 bases and the J segment 1 base; nucleotides outside the gene matches: 4. This CDR3 is built from 15 residues. Germline CDR1 and CDR2: LNHDA and SQIVND (reference sequence).

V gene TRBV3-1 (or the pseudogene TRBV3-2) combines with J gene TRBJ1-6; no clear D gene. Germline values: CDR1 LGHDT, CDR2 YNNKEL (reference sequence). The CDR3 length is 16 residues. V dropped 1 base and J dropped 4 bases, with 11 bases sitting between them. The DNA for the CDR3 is TGTGCCAGCAGCCAAGCTGGCCAGACTTATAATTCACCCCTCCACTTT. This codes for CASSQAGQTYNSPLHF.

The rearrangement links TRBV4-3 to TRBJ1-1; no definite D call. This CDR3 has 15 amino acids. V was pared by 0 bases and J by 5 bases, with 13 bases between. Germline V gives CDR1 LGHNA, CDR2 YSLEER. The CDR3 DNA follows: TGCGCCAGCAGCCAAGAATCTCACGGTCGTACTGAAGCTTTCTTT. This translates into CASSQESHGRTEAFF.

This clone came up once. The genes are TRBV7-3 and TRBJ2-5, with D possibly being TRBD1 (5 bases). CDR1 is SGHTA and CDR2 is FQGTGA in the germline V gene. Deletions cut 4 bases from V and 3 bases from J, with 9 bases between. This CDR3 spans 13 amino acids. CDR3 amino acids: CASSSRREETQYF. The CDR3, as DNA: TGTGCCAGCAGCTCCCGCAGGGAAGAGACCCAGTACTTC.

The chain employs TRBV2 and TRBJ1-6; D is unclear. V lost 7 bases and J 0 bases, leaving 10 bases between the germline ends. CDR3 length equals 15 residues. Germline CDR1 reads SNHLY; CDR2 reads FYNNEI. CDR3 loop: CASTSKSSYNSPLHF. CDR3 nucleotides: TGTGCCAGCACTTCCAAGAGCTCCTATAATTCACCCCTCCACTTT.

The DNA for the CDR3 is TGCAGCGTTGCTGTCGTCGCGGATACGCAGTATTTT. This encodes CSVAVVADTQYF. V usage is TRBV29-1 and J usage is TRBJ2-3; D is unclear. Germline CDR1 is SQVTM and CDR2 is ANQGSEA. This CDR3 is 12 amino acids long. V lost 4 bases and J 6 bases, leaving 11 bases between the germline ends.

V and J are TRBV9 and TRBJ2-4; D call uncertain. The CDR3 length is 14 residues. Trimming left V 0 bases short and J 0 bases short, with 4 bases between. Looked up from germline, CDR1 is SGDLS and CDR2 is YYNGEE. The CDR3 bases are TGTGCCAGCAGCGTAGACTTAGCCAAAAACATTCAGTACTTC. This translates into CASSVDLAKNIQYF.

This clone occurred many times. CDR3 protein: CASIPSFIDSPLQPQHF. The CDR3, as DNA: TGTGCCAGCATCCCGAGCTTTATTGACAGCCCTCTCCAGCCCCAGCATTTT. The rearrangement uses TRBV5-6 and TRBJ1-5, with a possible D match to TRBD1 (5 bases). The CDR3 loop spans 17 amino acids. Germline CDR1 is SGHDT and CDR2 is YYEEEE. V shed 6 bases and J shed 7 bases, with 26 bases lying between them.